This T cell receptor beta chain was sequenced in a study of radiotherapy plus CTLA-4 blockade in lung cancer. General study points: Peripheral blood showed expansion of tumor-derived TCR clones after radiotherapy and ipilimumab. Response, reportedly, was best predicted by interferon-beta along with early blood T cell clone dynamics.

CDR1 and CDR2 from the germline V gene are SGHTA and FQGTGA. This CDR3 comprises 15 residues. The J segment lost 2 bases and the V segment lost 5 bases, leaving 4 bases of the junction unmatched. In regard to this clone: The antigen remains unidentified.

Method: immunoSEQ multiplex PCR; TCRdb's copy keeps in-frame clones and lacks some. The repertoire has around 50,000 clones, approximately 86% of them found once; the top ten carry 15% to 20%. This TCR came from a human donor with non-small cell lung cancer that progressed on radiotherapy plus ipilimumab. Some clones in this sample may be carry-over from other donors' samples. The V call is TRBV7-3, the J call TRBJ2-1; TRBD2 agrees at 9 bases. This sample comprised peripheral blood, obtained from a patient treated with radiotherapy plus ipilimumab. CDR3 DNA: TGTGCCAGCAGCGCAAGCGGGGGGACCTACAATGAGCAGTTCTTC. This sequence encodes CASSASGGTYNEQFF.